This entry features one T cell receptor beta chain sequence. What it recognizes is unknown. The study reverse transcribed the entire isolated RNA, so it sequenced expressed TCRB transcripts. The method was immunoSEQ multiplex PCR; TCRdb's version includes in-frame clones alone and lacks a portion of them. The sample has around 500,000 clones; roughly 31% are singletons. This sample is drawn from a study of beta chain features in type 1 diabetes. CDR1 SGHTA and CDR2 FQGNSA come from the germline V gene. The ends lost 0 bases at V and 7 bases at J; junction bases unmatched: 3. The CDR3 contains 15 residues. Whole-study findings and limits: High TCR expression in some cells could lead to their over-representation in cDNA sequencing. HLA influence on TCRB rearrangement stayed unresolved here. Moderately but significantly shorter TCRB CDR3s were found in Type 1 diabetes patients in all four CD4+ subsets. Lower insertion and higher deletion counts appeared at VDJ junctions in type 1 diabetes patients.

This receptor was taken from a man aged 18-30 years in good health. This chain joins TRBV7-2 and TRBJ1-5; 10 bases match TRBD1. The specimen was naive CD4+ T cells from blood. The chain's CDR3 is CASSLAGTGDQPQHF. CDR3 DNA sequence: TGTGCCAGCAGCTTAGCTGGGACAGGGGACCAGCCCCAGCATTTT.